The clone carrying this T cell receptor (beta chain) was observed a handful of times. The sample belongs to a study of identical twins. Trimming took 4 bases from V and 8 from J; bases not matched to a gene: 4. CDR3 size: 14 residues. In germline, CDR1 is SGHTA, CDR2 FQGTGA. Each CDR3 protein is one row after TCRdb ran MiXCR on the 5' RACE reads. The data show under 1 million distinct CDR3 sequences, 9% to 15% seen once. This sample was shared with a second study, whose subject was yellow fever vaccine responses in identical twins.

The sample was PBMCs. The genes are TRBV7-3 and TRBJ1-6; 8 bases fit TRBD1. This clonotype was obtained from a young woman in good health. The CDR3 sequence: CASSSDRADSPLHF. In DNA form, the CDR3 reads TGTGCCAGCAGCTCGGACAGGGCCGATTCACCCCTCCACTTT. The full variable domain, in which reference TRBV7-3 and TRBJ1-6 provide the parts outside the CDR3, is GAGVSQTPSNKVTEKGKYVELRCDPISGHTALYWYRQSLGQGPEFLIYFQGTGAADDSGLPNDRFFAVRPEGSVSTLKIQRTERGDSAVYLCASSSDRADSPLHFGNGTRLTVT.